A selection of T cell receptor beta chains follows, all from one sample in a study of response to subunit inactivated influenza vaccine. TCRdb called the RT-PCR reads again in MiXCR, with one record for every CDR3 protein. The profile shows about 310,000 distinct CDR3 sequences, about a fifth of them singletons. This sample comprised PBMCs from blood, obtained less than 22 months after vaccination. The origin of the receptors is a man aged 45-69 years who received an inactivated influenza vaccine. Both conserved end residues are part of each CDR3. A D gene is named only where the DNA matches it firmly. Only part of the rows carry a size: once, few, many, or a class if the clone is expanded.

clone_size	cdr3_length	j_call	d_call	v_call	cdr3_nt	cdr3_aa
few	15	TRBJ2-5	.	TRBV24-1	TGTGCCACCAGTGATCCCCGGACAGGAGGGGAGACCCAGTACTTC	CATSDPRTGGETQYF
few	12	TRBJ2-2	.	TRBV6-1	TGTGCCAGCAGCGCCTACAGTGGGGAGCTGTTTTTT	CASSAYSGELFF
.	20	TRBJ2-4	.	TRBV6-2/TRBV6-3	TGTGCCAGCAGTTACTCCGTCGTGTCCCCATTTGTCGGGGGCAAAAACATTCAGTACTTC	CASSYSVVSPFVGGKNIQYF
few	14	TRBJ1-2	TRBD1	TRBV7-2	TGTGCCAGCAGCTTATTACAGGGGAACTATGGCTACACCTTC	CASSLLQGNYGYTF
.	15	TRBJ2-5	.	TRBV27	TGTGCCAGCAGTTTATACCCCGGGAACCAAGAGACCCAGTACTTC	CASSLYPGNQETQYF
once	14	TRBJ2-7	.	TRBV18	TGTGCCAGCTCACCACCTATGGCTGTACGCGAGCAGTACTTC	CASSPPMAVREQYF
few	13	TRBJ1-3	.	TRBV18	TGTGCCAGCTCACCAGGGGATGGAAACACCATATATTTT	CASSPGDGNTIYF
few	14	TRBJ2-2	.	TRBV20-1	TGCAGTGCTAGAGATCCCAAGAACACCGGGGAGCTGTTTTTT	CSARDPKNTGELFF
.	19	TRBJ1-1	.	TRBV4-3	TGCGCCAGCAGCCAAGAGCCCCGCACCCCCGGACAGATCAACACTGAAGCTTTCTTT	CASSQEPRTPGQINTEAFF
few	12	TRBJ1-4	TRBD1	TRBV25-1	TGTGCCAGCAGTAGGACAGGGAAAAAACTGTTTTTT	CASSRTGKKLFF
.	18	TRBJ2-7	.	TRBV15	TGTGCCACCAGCAGAGATCCAAGGACGCCAGGCTCGTGGGACGAGCAGTACTTC	CATSRDPRTPGSWDEQYF
.	16	TRBJ2-2	.	TRBV19	TGTGCCAGTAGCTCCCGGGCCAATACGAACACCGGGGAGCTGTTTTTT	CASSSRANTNTGELFF
.	14	TRBJ1-3	TRBD1	TRBV19	TGTGCCACCGGGGACAGTCGATATGGAAACACCATATATTTT	CATGDSRYGNTIYF
few	18	TRBJ2-1	.	TRBV27	TGTGCCAGCAGTGCTGTATTTTCCGGGACCGCTGGCTACAATGAGCAGTTCTTC	CASSAVFSGTAGYNEQFF
.	18	TRBJ2-6	.	TRBV7-8	TGTGCCAGCAGCTTAGAGCGACAGACTGCCTCTGGGGCCAACGTCCTGACTTTC	CASSLERQTASGANVLTF
few	16	TRBJ1-2	TRBD1	TRBV28	TGTGCCAGCAGTCCCTGGCCACAGGGGGCGATTTATGGCTACACCTTC	CASSPWPQGAIYGYTF
.	15	TRBJ2-1	TRBD2	TRBV7-6	TGTGCCAGCAGCTTATTTGCGGGAGGGCACAATGAGCAGTTCTTC	CASSLFAGGHNEQFF
.	15	TRBJ2-3	.	TRBV4-2	TGTGCCAGCAGCCAAGAACCCTGGGTCACAGATACGCAGTATTTT	CASSQEPWVTDTQYF
few	12	TRBJ1-1	.	TRBV28	TGTGCCAGCAGGATAGGGAACACTGAAGCTTTCTTT	CASRIGNTEAFF
.	13	TRBJ1-2	TRBD1	TRBV14	TGTGCCAGCAGTCCCTCAGGGGGCGTGGGCTACACCTTC	CASSPSGGVGYTF
.	16	TRBJ1-6	.	TRBV12-3/TRBV12-4	TGTGCCAGCAGTCCTCGAGCCGGGATCGCGAATTCACCCCTCCACTTT	CASSPRAGIANSPLHF
few	14	TRBJ1-1	.	TRBV12-3/TRBV12-4	TGTGCCAGCAGTTTAGGGGCAGTTGGTACTGAAGCTTTCTTT	CASSLGAVGTEAFF
.	13	TRBJ2-5	.	TRBV11-2	TGTGCCAGCACCTTGGGGGGACAAGAGACCCAGTACTTC	CASTLGGQETQYF
.	15	TRBJ2-3	TRBD2	TRBV7-9	TGTGCCAGCAGCTTCTGGACTAGCGGGACAGATACGCAGTATTTT	CASSFWTSGTDTQYF
.	14	TRBJ2-5	.	TRBV28	TGTGCCAGCAGTTTGTCGGTGCCAGTGGAGACCCAGTACTTC	CASSLSVPVETQYF
few	18	TRBJ2-2	TRBD2	TRBV29-1	TGCAGCGTTTACACTCCGGGACTAGCGGGAGTGGGTACCGGGGAGCTGTTTTTT	CSVYTPGLAGVGTGELFF
.	16	TRBJ2-1	TRBD2	TRBV4-3	TGCGCCAGCAGCCAAGATCTACAGGGACTAGCGCGAGAGCAGTTCTTC	CASSQDLQGLAREQFF
.	16	TRBJ2-6	TRBD1	TRBV28	TGTGCCAGCCAGGGACAGGGGTTGTTTGGGGCCAACGTCCTGACTTTC	CASQGQGLFGANVLTF
many	15	TRBJ2-3	TRBD2	TRBV20-1	TGCAGTGCTGGGTCCTCGCGGGGGAGCACAGATACGCAGTATTTT	CSAGSSRGSTDTQYF
many	14	TRBJ2-3	.	TRBV5-6	TGTGCCAGCAGCAGGGGGACGAGCACAGATACGCAGTATTTT	CASSRGTSTDTQYF
.	14	TRBJ1-4	.	TRBV12-3/TRBV12-4	TGTGCCAGCACCCCTGATGTTATTAATGAAAAACTGTTTTTT	CASTPDVINEKLFF
.	13	TRBJ1-1	TRBD1	TRBV9	TGTGCCAGCAGCGTGACAGGGTATACTGAAGCTTTCTTT	CASSVTGYTEAFF
.	15	TRBJ2-7	.	TRBV15	TGTGCCACCAGCAGAGATTTGCGGAGCTCCTACGAGCAGTACTTC	CATSRDLRSSYEQYF
.	14	TRBJ1-1	.	TRBV12-3/TRBV12-4	TGTGCCAGCAGTTTTGACAGGAAAGGAACTGAAGCTTTCTTT	CASSFDRKGTEAFF
few	12	TRBJ2-7	TRBD2	TRBV6-5	TGTGCCAGCAGGGGTAGCGGGGCCCCCCCGTACTTC	CASRGSGAPPYF
.	14	TRBJ2-7	TRBD2	TRBV28	TGTGCCACAGACCGGGGGGGGGACTTTTCCGAGCAGTACTTC	CATDRGGDFSEQYF
few	12	TRBJ1-2	.	TRBV7-9	TGTGCCAGCACCACCGGAGCTTATGGCTACACCTTC	CASTTGAYGYTF
few	15	TRBJ1-1	.	TRBV5-1	TGCGCCAGCAGCTTACGACCCAGGGGGAACACTGAAGCTTTCTTT	CASSLRPRGNTEAFF
few	11	TRBJ2-7	TRBD2	TRBV29-1	TGCAGGGAGCGGGAAACCTACGAGCAGTACTTC	CRERETYEQYF
.	15	TRBJ1-6	.	TRBV7-2	TGTGCCAGCAGCTTAACAGCATCCTATAATTCACCCCTCCACTTT	CASSLTASYNSPLHF
.	15	TRBJ1-4	TRBD1	TRBV20-1	TGCAGTGCACCGCGGACAGGGGGCGTCAATGAAAAACTGTTTTTT	CSAPRTGGVNEKLFF
few	14	TRBJ1-2	.	TRBV3-1	TGTGCCAGCAGCCAAGATGGGGGTTACTATGGCTACACCTTC	CASSQDGGYYGYTF
.	14	TRBJ1-6	.	TRBV7-2	TGTGCCAGCAGCTTACGAGACCAGGGGTCACCCCTCCACTTT	CASSLRDQGSPLHF
.	14	TRBJ1-3	.	TRBV5-4	TGTGCCAGCAGCTTTCTTGACCGCGTAAACACCATATATTTT	CASSFLDRVNTIYF
.	14	TRBJ2-3	.	TRBV28	TGTGCCAGCAGCCCCTCCCACTCTACAGATACGCAGTATTTT	CASSPSHSTDTQYF
many	14	TRBJ1-6	TRBD1	TRBV6-1	TGTGCCAGTTGGACAGGGGACTATAATTCACCCCTCCACTTT	CASWTGDYNSPLHF
.	16	TRBJ1-6	.	TRBV6-1	TGTGCCAGCAGGGTGGGCGTGAGCTCCTATAATTCACCCCTCCACTTT	CASRVGVSSYNSPLHF
.	13	TRBJ2-7	.	TRBV2	TGTGCCAGCAGGAAGGACAGTAATATCGAGCAGTACTTC	CASRKDSNIEQYF
few	14	TRBJ1-2	.	TRBV18	TGTGCCAGCTCACCGGTAGAGAGGAACTATGGCTACACCTTC	CASSPVERNYGYTF
.	15	TRBJ2-1	TRBD2	TRBV5-1	TGCGCCAGCAGCCCCGCGGGAGTAACTTACAATGAGCAGTTCTTC	CASSPAGVTYNEQFF
.	16	TRBJ1-5	TRBD1	TRBV12-3/TRBV12-4	TGTGCCAGCAGTCGTGACAGGGGAGAGCGCAATCAGCCCCAGCATTTT	CASSRDRGERNQPQHF
few	14	TRBJ2-4	TRBD2	TRBV28	TGTGCCAGCAGTCAGGGTCGGGGCGGGAGAGGAACGTACTTC	CASSQGRGGRGTYF
many	14	TRBJ1-1	.	TRBV10-3	TGTGCCATCAGTGAGTTCGGGGCAAGGGCTGAAGCTTTCTTT	CAISEFGARAEAFF
.	14	TRBJ2-1	.	TRBV13	TGTGCCAGCAGCTTATCAGGACTCCCCAATGAGCAGTTCTTC	CASSLSGLPNEQFF
few	13	TRBJ2-5	.	TRBV7-2	TGTGCCAGCAGCTCGCCCTACCGTACAGCGAGGGACTTC	CASSSPYRTARDF
.	15	TRBJ2-7	.	TRBV15	TGTGCCACCAGCAGAGATGGGGTAGGGGGATACGAGCAGTACTTC	CATSRDGVGGYEQYF
.	12	TRBJ1-2	.	TRBV20-1	TGCAGTGCACGGGACATTAACTATGGCTACACCTTC	CSARDINYGYTF